The 32 T cell receptor beta chains presented below share a single source sample, sequenced in a study of T cells after yellow fever vaccination (dated by TCRdb to about 2019). Libraries were built with 5' RACE. TCRdb lists the instrument as Illumina HiSeq 2500. TCRdb itself trimmed the public reads at Q25 with fastp, ran MiXCR and retained productive beta chains. Rows matching on CDR3 protein sequence are summarized as one entry with the most common DNA and genes. The sample has nearly 550,000 distinct CDR3 sequences on record, 15% to 20% of them singletons. The ten largest clones add up to 13% to 15% of the sample. Interpreted using the paper, the treatment or condition label stands for: live attenuated yellow fever vaccine strain. This material consisted of PBMCs, taken 15 days after the yellow fever booster vaccination. The receptors come from a man younger than 40 who received the YFV17D yellow fever vaccine.

This clonotype was seen only once. This sequence joins TRBV5-1 and TRBJ2-1; TRBD2 matches 9 bases. J was trimmed by 0 bases and V by 4 bases; bases with no gene match: 8. CDR1 and CDR2 (germline): SGHRS, YFSETQ. The CDR3 is made up of 17 amino acids. As DNA, the CDR3 is TGCGCCAGCAGCCAGACTAGCGGCTCTAGCTCCTACAATGAGCAGTTCTTC. Translating it yields CASSQTSGSSSYNEQFF.

The chain employs TRBV18 and TRBJ2-7, with 11 bases that match TRBD1. Germline CDR1 reads KGHSH; CDR2 reads LQKENI. The CDR3 loop spans 15 amino acids. V was pared by 4 bases and J by 3 bases, with 5 bases of the junction left unmatched. The CDR3 sequence: CASSLPGQGVYEQYF. CDR3 DNA sequence: TGTGCCAGCTCACTTCCGGGACAGGGGGTCTACGAGCAGTACTTC.

The V and J genes are TRBV28 and TRBJ2-7, with 7 bases that match TRBD1. CDR1 and CDR2 (germline): MDHEN, SYDVKM. The V and J ends lost 6 bases and 0 bases, in that order; junction bases with no gene match: 8. The CDR3 loop spans 15 amino acids. In nucleotides, the CDR3 is TGTGCCAGCAGAGGACAGGCCGAGGCCTCCTACGAGCAGTACTTC. It is translated as CASRGQAEASYEQYF.

This clonotype was found a few times. The genes are TRBV19 and TRBJ2-2, with 7 bases identical to TRBD1. Germline assignment: CDR1 LNHDA and CDR2 SQIVND (reference sequence). V gave up 7 bases and J gave up 4 bases; unmatched junction bases: 6. This CDR3 comprises 14 residues. CDR3 protein: CASIQTGRTGELFF. CDR3 bases: TGTGCCAGTATCCAGACAGGGCGCACCGGGGAGCTGTTTTTT.

This sequence joins TRBV5-5 and TRBJ1-1; 7 nucleotides align to TRBD1. This CDR3 region has 14 residues. Germline V gene sequence: CDR1 SGHKS, CDR2 YYEKEE (reference sequence). The V gene end was trimmed by 3 bases and the J gene end by 5 bases; junction bases not matched to a gene: 7. The CDR3 protein is CASSWGTDGTEAFF. CDR3 sequence (DNA): TGTGCCAGCAGCTGGGGGACAGACGGGACTGAAGCTTTCTTT.

The J gene is TRBJ2-2, the V gene TRBV29-1; 8 bases agree with TRBD1. CDR3 length: 15 amino acids. V trimming: 4 bases; J trimming: 1 base; junction bases outside the gene matches: 5. In germline, CDR1 is SQVTM, CDR2 ANQGSEA. CDR3 residues: CSVGTGLGNTGELFF. For the CDR3, the DNA is TGCAGCGTTGGGACAGGGCTCGGGAACACCGGGGAGCTGTTTTTT.

This clonotype appeared a few times. The rearrangement uses TRBV7-6 and TRBJ2-7; 10 bases line up with TRBD2. Unmatched junction bases numbered 6, after V lost 4 bases and J lost 0 bases. Germline lookup yields CDR1 SGHVS and CDR2 FNYEAQ. This CDR3 is built from 16 residues. The CDR3 nucleotides are TGTGCCAGCAGCTCACTGCCTAGCGGGAGCTCCTACGAGCAGTACTTC. Translating gives CASSSLPSGSSYEQYF.

This clonotype was picked up a small number of times. The chain combines TRBV12-3 or TRBV12-4 with TRBJ2-7, with 13 positions matching TRBD2. The J segment lost 7 bases and the V segment lost 6 bases, leaving 6 bases of the junction unmatched. This CDR3 region has 14 residues. CDR3 in amino acids: CASSPGLAGREQYF. The CDR3 nucleotides are TGTGCCAGCAGCCCGGGACTAGCGGGACGGGAGCAGTACTTC.

This clonotype was observed a few times. DNA for the CDR3: TGTGCCAGCTCGCCCTCTTCCGGAGCCTACGAGCAGTACTTC. Its translation: CASSPSSGAYEQYF. The V and J genes are TRBV18 and TRBJ2-7; D unresolved. Trimming removed 6 bases at V and 2 bases at J, with 14 bases between. The germline V gene encodes CDR1 KGHSH and CDR2 LQKENI. There are 14 residues in the CDR3.

V is TRBV9 and J is TRBJ2-5; TRBD1 matches at 9 bases. Germline loops: CDR1 SGDLS, CDR2 YYNGEE. V was pared by 4 bases and J by 2 bases, with 6 bases of the junction left unmatched. CDR3 length: 15 amino acids. The CDR3 loop is CASSSRTGEQETQYF. Here the CDR3 DNA reads TGTGCCAGCAGCTCCCGGACAGGGGAGCAAGAGACCCAGTACTTC.

This clonotype was seen at least ten times. V usage is TRBV5-1 and J usage is TRBJ2-7; no firm D call. Trimming stripped 0 bases from V and 1 base from J, with 5 bases between. CDR1 is SGHRS, CDR2 YFSETQ, per germline. This CDR3 region has 13 residues. CDR3 residues: CASSLASSYEQYF. In DNA form, the CDR3 reads TGCGCCAGCAGCTTGGCCTCTTCCTACGAGCAGTACTTC.

The chain employs TRBV20-1 and TRBJ2-5; no clear D gene. Germline values: CDR1 DFQATT, CDR2 SNEGSKA (reference sequence). CDR3 length equals 14 residues. V dropped 4 bases and J dropped 0 bases, with 12 bases sitting between them. The chain's CDR3 is CSAIAGLDQETQYF. Written as DNA, the CDR3 is TGCAGTGCTATTGCCGGGCTAGACCAAGAGACCCAGTACTTC.

The chain joins TRBV7-2 to TRBJ2-7, with 9 bases fitting TRBD2. This CDR3 is 14 amino acids long. Germline V gene data show CDR1 as SGHTA and CDR2 as FQGNSA. V was clipped by 5 bases and J by 4 bases; unmatched bases: 6. The CDR3 sequence: CASSPGTSQYEQYF. DNA for the CDR3: TGTGCCAGCAGCCCCGGGACTAGCCAGTACGAGCAGTACTTC.

This clonotype was detected only a few times. The chain uses TRBV3-1 and TRBJ2-1, with 14 bases matching TRBD2. This CDR3 spans 19 amino acids. Per the germline V gene, CDR1 is LGHDT and CDR2 is YNNKEL (reference sequence). With 1 base clipped from V and 1 base from J, the junction kept 6 bases outside the gene matches. CDR3 region: CASSQAQGLAGGSYNEQFF. The CDR3 coding sequence is TGTGCCAGCAGCCAAGCCCAAGGACTAGCGGGAGGATCCTACAATGAGCAGTTCTTC.

V gene TRBV5-4 combines with J gene TRBJ2-3; D gene unclear. The V gene's germline CDR1 is SGHNT and CDR2 YYREEE (reference sequence). The CDR3 sequence is 14 residues long. Deletions cut 6 bases from V and 5 bases from J, with 16 bases between. The CDR3 region has the DNA TGTGCCAGCACCGGGCGCAGTACCCTAGATACGCAGTATTTT. It is translated as CASTGRSTLDTQYF.

In DNA form, the CDR3 reads TGTGCCAGCAGCGAAGGACAAATCAAACCTCAGGGCTACACCTTC. This sequence encodes CASSEGQIKPQGYTF. The chain links TRBV7-2 to TRBJ1-2, with D possibly being TRBD1 (5 bases). The germline gives CDR1 SGHTA, CDR2 FQGNSA. The V gene lost 5 bases and the J gene lost 8 bases, with 21 bases spanning the gap. The CDR3 has 15 residues.

This clonotype has just a few counts. This sequence joins TRBV7-9 and TRBJ2-1; 9 bases match TRBD1. CDR3 size: 14 residues. The V gene end was trimmed by 9 bases and the J gene end by 3 bases; junction bases not matched to a gene: 6. Germline assignment: CDR1 SEHNR and CDR2 FQNEAQ (reference sequence). The CDR3 nucleotides are TGTGCCAGTCTAACGGGACAGGGCTACAATGAGCAGTTCTTC. Its protein is CASLTGQGYNEQFF. Full variable domain (rest looked up from reference TRBV7-9 and TRBJ2-1): DTGVSQNPRHKITKRGQNVTFRCDPISEHNRLYWYRQTLGQGPEFLTYFQNEAQLEKSRLLSDRFSAERPKGSFSTLEIQRTEQGDSAMYLCASLTGQGYNEQFFGPGTRLTVL.

The chain's CDR3 is CASSFPPGTDTQYF. The CDR3 region has the DNA TGTGCCAGCAGCTTTCCCCCAGGGACAGATACGCAGTATTTT. The chain links TRBV7-2 to TRBJ2-3; maybe TRBD1 (5 bases). The CDR3 length is 14 residues. Trimming took off 3 bases at V and 3 bases at J, with 10 bases between the two ends. The germline CDR1 and CDR2 sequences are SGHTA and FQGNSA.

This clonotype has just a few counts. The rearrangement links TRBV3-1 to TRBJ1-1; 10 bases fit TRBD1. This CDR3 spans 13 amino acids. The germline V gene encodes CDR1 LGHDT and CDR2 YNNKEL (reference sequence). The J segment lost 5 bases and the V segment lost 6 bases, leaving 3 bases of the junction unmatched. CDR3 bases: TGTGCCAGCAGGAGACAGGGGGCAACTGAAGCTTTCTTT. Protein: CASRRQGATEAFF.

This clonotype was picked up a small number of times. The genes are TRBV6-2 or TRBV6-3 and TRBJ2-1; TRBD2 is a possible D gene (6 bases). V dropped 5 bases and J dropped 9 bases, with 11 bases sitting between them. The germline V gene encodes CDR1 MNHEY and CDR2 SVGEGT. The CDR3 has 12 amino acids. CDR3 sequence (DNA): TGTGCCAGCAGTGCAGTTAGCGGTGAGCAGTTCTTC. It specifies CASSAVSGEQFF.

The V call is TRBV14, the J call TRBJ2-3, with D possibly being TRBD1 or TRBD2 (5 bases each). The ends were cut back, 0 bases at V and 12 bases at J, with 10 bases in the middle. The germline CDR1 and CDR2 sequences are SGHDN and FVKESK. This CDR3 comprises 12 residues. The CDR3 coding sequence is TGTGCCAGCAGCCAAGAGTGGGGGTCACAGTATTTT. Amino acid sequence: CASSQEWGSQYF.

This clonotype was seen a handful of times. The chain links TRBV4-3 to TRBJ2-7; D is unresolved. V was shortened by 0 bases and J by 3 bases, with 12 bases between the two germline ends. The CDR3 is 15 residues long. Germline assignment: CDR1 LGHNA and CDR2 YSLEER. CDR3 residues: CASSQDQNRDYEQYF. DNA of the CDR3: TGCGCCAGCAGCCAAGACCAAAACAGAGACTACGAGCAGTACTTC.

The V call is TRBV5-1, the J call TRBJ2-2, with 10 nucleotides matching TRBD1. The CDR3 has 16 residues. V lost 3 bases, J lost 1 base, and 3 bases stayed unmatched. CDR1 SGHRS and CDR2 YFSETQ come from the germline V gene. In DNA, the CDR3 is TGCGCCAGCAGCTCGACAGGGGGCGAGAACACCGGGGAGCTGTTTTTT. Translation: CASSSTGGENTGELFF.

This clonotype was detected only a few times. This chain connects TRBV6-6 to TRBJ2-3; D ambiguous. V shed 6 bases and J shed 6 bases, with 4 bases lying between them. Germline assignment: CDR1 MNHNY and CDR2 SVGAGI (reference sequence). The CDR3 loop spans 10 amino acids. The CDR3 is CASSHDTQYF. The DNA of the CDR3 is TGTGCCAGCAGCCACGATACGCAGTATTTT.

The rearrangement links TRBV11-2 to TRBJ1-1, with D unclear. Germline V gives CDR1 SGHAT, CDR2 FQNNGV. The CDR3 runs 14 residues. Trimming shortened V by 3 bases and J by 1 base, and 9 bases separated the two germline ends. DNA for the CDR3: TGTGCCAGCAGCTTCAAATCGGGGAACACTGAAGCTTTCTTT. Translated: CASSFKSGNTEAFF.

This clonotype has only a few counts. This sequence joins TRBV29-1 and TRBJ1-1; a possible D gene is TRBD1 (6 bases). Per germline, CDR1 SQVTM and CDR2 ANQGSEA. The CDR3 runs to 15 residues. V dropped 8 bases and J dropped 4 bases, with 23 bases sitting between them. This CDR3 reads CSSTKGGTLSTEAFF. The CDR3 nucleotides are TGCAGCTCCACTAAGGGGGGGACTCTGAGCACTGAAGCTTTCTTT. Full variable domain (rest looked up from reference TRBV29-1 and TRBJ1-1): SAVISQKPSRDICQRGTSLTIQCQVDSQVTMMFWYRQQPGQSLTLIATANQGSEATYESGFVIDKFPISRPNLTFSTLTVSNMSPEDSSIYLCSSTKGGTLSTEAFFGQGTRLTVV.

This clonotype was picked up a small number of times. This chain links TRBV9 with TRBJ1-1; 10 positions match TRBD1. Germline V CDR1 and CDR2: SGDLS, YYNGEE. The V segment lost 2 bases and the J segment 1 base; nucleotides outside the gene matches: 5. This CDR3 comprises 16 residues. The CDR3 region is CASSVRQGAPNTEAFF. For the CDR3, the DNA is TGTGCCAGCAGCGTTAGACAGGGGGCTCCGAACACTGAAGCTTTCTTT.

This clonotype was observed at least ten times. The rearrangement links TRBV6-5 to TRBJ2-5, with D perhaps matching TRBD1 (6 bases). There are 12 residues in the CDR3. In germline, CDR1 is MNHEY, CDR2 SVGAGI. V was cut by 6 bases and J by 4 bases, with 9 bases left in between. The CDR3 is CASSQGRETQYF. CDR3 DNA sequence: TGTGCCAGCAGCCAGGGGCGAGAGACCCAGTACTTC.

V is TRBV4-3 and J is TRBJ1-4; D uncertain. Trimming shortened V by 0 bases and J by 8 bases, and 13 bases separated the two germline ends. The CDR3 is made up of 15 amino acids. From germline, CDR1 is LGHNA and CDR2 YSLEER. CDR3 amino acids: CASSQDSGPGEKLFF. The DNA of the CDR3 is TGCGCCAGCAGCCAAGATTCCGGACCGGGGGAAAAACTGTTTTTT.

The chain links TRBV20-1 to TRBJ2-7; 9 bases fit TRBD2. This CDR3 is 13 amino acids long. Germline CDR1 and CDR2: DFQATT and SNEGSKA (reference sequence). V dropped 5 bases and J dropped 3; count of bases not matched to a gene: 5. The CDR3 region is CSAYSGRIYEQYF. The CDR3 DNA follows: TGCAGTGCTTATAGCGGGAGAATCTACGAGCAGTACTTC.

The chain couples TRBV20-1 to TRBJ2-5; 9 bases map to TRBD1. Germline loops: CDR1 DFQATT, CDR2 SNEGSKA (reference sequence). The CDR3 covers 15 residues. The junction had 6 bases not matched to a gene; V was cut back by 3 bases and J by 1 base. Here the CDR3 DNA reads TGCAGTGCTAGGGACAGGGGCACTATCCAAGAGACCCAGTACTTC. Translated, it gives CSARDRGTIQETQYF.

Only a few counts were recorded for this clonotype. The gene calls are TRBV20-1 and TRBJ2-5; D could derive from TRBD1 or TRBD2 (5 bases each). From germline, CDR1 is DFQATT and CDR2 SNEGSKA (reference sequence). V shed 6 bases and J shed 2 bases, with 22 bases lying between them. This CDR3 contains 16 residues. The CDR3 protein is CSASFYWDGLQETQYF. Here the CDR3 DNA reads TGCAGTGCCAGTTTTTATTGGGACGGATTACAAGAGACCCAGTACTTC.